Listed here is a single T cell receptor beta chain. Other DNA sequences within the sample encode an identical CDR3. This specimen comes from a study of shared clonotypes between healthy human individuals. Overall study context: Each donor contributed plates that comprised three CD4 naive, three CD4 memory, two CD8 naive and one CD8 memory.

Genomic DNA of every subset was divided equally among multiple immunoSEQ plates. Assay: immunoSEQ multiplex PCR; the TCRdb copy retains only in-frame clones and omits some. The sample has about 2.4 million clones, over 85% seen once. This TCR derives from a man aged 18 to 30 in good health. Some clones in this sample may be carry-over from other donors' samples. The sequenced material came from naive CD4+ T cells from PBMCs. Indicated subset: CD45RA+ positively selected.

As DNA, the CDR3 is TGTGCCAGCAGCGTAGAAGGGAGGGGAAACTATGGCTACACCTTC. This sequence encodes CASSVEGRGNYGYTF. The chain has TRBV9 and TRBJ1-2; the D gene is possibly TRBD1 (5 bases). Trimming removed 0 bases at V and 2 bases at J, with 11 bases between. Germline loops: CDR1 SGDLS, CDR2 YYNGEE. The CDR3 is 15 amino acids.